Below, 20 T cell receptor beta chains from the same sample are listed, as sequenced in a study of naive and memory T cell subsets. Both TRBC1 and TRBC2 were covered by a beta constant-region primer of two equimolar oligonucleotides. TCRdb passed the UMI-ligation and nested PCR reads through MiXCR, listing each CDR3 protein once. The data show around 160,000 distinct CDR3 sequences, about 17% seen once. The specimen sequenced was naive CD4+ T cells from blood. These receptors were obtained from a human donor in good health.

The chain links TRBV20-1 to TRBJ2-2; D perhaps matches TRBD1 (6 bases). The CDR3 runs 13 residues. Germline V CDR1 and CDR2: DFQATT, SNEGSKA (reference sequence). V lost 6 bases to trimming and J lost 1 base, with 9 bases between them. In DNA form, the CDR3 reads TGCAGTGCATTGACAGGGAACACCGGGGAGCTGTTTTTT. This sequence encodes CSALTGNTGELFF.

The sample holds a few counts of this clonotype. The chain carries TRBV6-5 and TRBJ2-3, with 8 bases aligning to TRBD2. The CDR3 spans 18 residues. Germline V gene sequence: CDR1 MNHEY, CDR2 SVGAGI. V lost 0 bases and J lost 3; bases outside the gene matches: 11. In DNA form, the CDR3 reads TGTGCCAGCAGTTACTCGTCCGGTTCGGGGGGGCCGACAGATACGCAGTATTTT. The encoded protein is CASSYSSGSGGPTDTQYF.

The chain uses TRBV7-6 and TRBJ2-5; D is ambiguous. The CDR3 sequence is 11 residues long. V dropped 7 bases and J dropped 1 base, with 4 bases sitting between them. Germline V gene sequence: CDR1 SGHVS, CDR2 FNYEAQ. CDR3 in amino acids: CASTFQETQYF. CDR3 coding DNA: TGTGCCAGCACCTTCCAAGAGACCCAGTACTTC.

This rearrangement joins TRBV9 to TRBJ2-1; D is uncertain. The CDR3 sequence is 12 residues long. The V end lost 0 bases, the J end lost 9 bases, and 7 bases lay between the germline ends. Germline lookup yields CDR1 SGDLS and CDR2 YYNGEE. The CDR3 is CASSVDYAEQFF. The CDR3 nucleotides read TGTGCCAGCAGCGTAGATTACGCTGAGCAGTTCTTC.

This clonotype was seen more than once but under ten times. The rearrangement joins TRBV14 to TRBJ2-1; 13 bases agree with TRBD2. J gave up 5 bases and V 4 bases, and 5 bases lay outside the gene matches. The germline V gene has CDR1 SGHDN and CDR2 FVKESK. The CDR3 sequence is 16 residues long. The CDR3 reads CASSRTSGRNNNEQFF. The CDR3 bases are TGTGCCAGCAGCCGGACTAGCGGGAGAAACAACAATGAGCAGTTCTTC.

The chain couples TRBV5-1 to TRBJ2-5; 11 bases fit TRBD2. Germline-derived CDR1 and CDR2 are SGHRS and YFSETQ. The J segment lost 2 bases and the V segment lost 4 bases, leaving 1 base of the junction unmatched. CDR3 length: 14 residues. CDR3 amino acids: CASSGTSGQETQYF. The CDR3 nucleotides are TGCGCCAGCAGCGGGACTAGCGGACAAGAGACCCAGTACTTC. Variable domain in full (rest from reference TRBV5-1 and TRBJ2-5): KAGVTQTPRYLIKTRGQQVTLSCSPISGHRSVSWYQQTPGQGLQFLFEYFSETQRNKGNFPGRFSGRQFSNSRSEMNVSTLELGDSALYLCASSGTSGQETQYFGPGTRLLVL.

This rearrangement joins TRBV19 to TRBJ2-7, with 7 bases lining up with TRBD1. The CDR3 has 15 amino acids. V gave up 6 bases and J gave up 7 bases; unmatched junction bases: 15. Per the germline V gene, CDR1 is LNHDA and CDR2 is SQIVND (reference sequence). The DNA of the CDR3 is TGTGCCAGTAGCCAAGGGTACAGGGGCTCTGGGGAGCAGTACTTC. It is translated as CASSQGYRGSGEQYF.

V and J are TRBV5-1 and TRBJ2-7, with 13 bases aligning to TRBD2. CDR3 size: 20 residues. V shed 1 base and J 0 bases; nucleotides not matched to a gene: 13. The germline CDR1 and CDR2 sequences are SGHRS and YFSETQ. The CDR3 DNA reads as TGCGCCAGCAGCTTGCGATCGAGGACTAGCGGGAGTCTTTCCTCCTACGAGCAGTACTTC. Translated: CASSLRSRTSGSLSSYEQYF.

The chain uses TRBV5-1 and TRBJ2-1; a possible D gene is TRBD2 (6 bases). From germline, CDR1 is SGHRS and CDR2 YFSETQ. The V end lost 0 bases, the J end lost 7 bases, and 14 bases lay between the germline ends. The CDR3 runs 15 residues. For the CDR3, the DNA is TGCGCCAGCAGCTTGGTGGTAGCGGCACAAAATGAGCAGTTCTTC. Protein product: CASSLVVAAQNEQFF.

The chain has TRBV20-1 and TRBJ2-3; D uncertain. Germline CDR1 reads DFQATT; CDR2 reads SNEGSKA (reference sequence). This CDR3 has 13 residues. Trimming pared 4 bases from V and 1 base from J, leaving 9 bases between. The CDR3 spells CSATDRGTDTQYF. CDR3 in DNA: TGCAGTGCTACGGACCGTGGCACAGATACGCAGTATTTT.

The rearrangement joins TRBV12-3 or TRBV12-4 to TRBJ1-5; no clear D. Trimming stripped 0 bases from V and 3 bases from J, with 6 bases between. The CDR3 is 14 amino acids. CDR3 sequence: CASSLALNNQPQHF. In DNA form, the CDR3 reads TGTGCCAGCAGTTTAGCGCTCAACAATCAGCCCCAGCATTTT.

V and J are TRBV2 and TRBJ1-5; D unresolved. Trimming pared 4 bases from V and 4 bases from J, leaving 11 bases between. The CDR3 totals 14 residues. Germline V gives CDR1 SNHLY, CDR2 FYNNEI. Here the CDR3 reads CASSATGTNQPQHF. The DNA of the CDR3 is TGTGCCAGCAGTGCGACGGGAACTAATCAGCCCCAGCATTTT. The variable domain in full, completed from reference TRBV2 and TRBJ1-5, reads EPEVTQTPSHQVTQMGQEVILRCVPISNHLYFYWYRQILGQKVEFLVSFYNNEISEKSEIFDDQFSVERPDGSNFTLKIRSTKLEDSAMYFCASSATGTNQPQHFGDGTRLSIL.

There are a few counts of this clonotype. Written as DNA, the CDR3 is TGTGCCATTAGCAGCCAGGGGAGCAGGGAGACCCAGTACTTC. As protein: CAISSQGSRETQYF. The chain recombines TRBV10-3 with TRBJ2-5, with D maybe TRBD1 (6 bases). This CDR3 region has 14 residues. V was pared by 9 bases and J by 5 bases, with 19 bases between. Germline CDR1 is ENHRY and CDR2 is SYGVKD.

This clonotype was observed a few times. The V and J genes are TRBV3-1 and TRBJ1-1; D unclear. Germline CDR1 and CDR2: LGHDT and YNNKEL (reference sequence). V gave up 2 bases and J gave up 3 bases, with 4 bases separating them. The CDR3 contains 12 residues. The CDR3, as DNA: TGTGCCAGCAGCCAAAGGGACACTGAAGCTTTCTTT. It codes for CASSQRDTEAFF.

The chain has TRBV18 and TRBJ2-1, with D uncertain. Deletions cut 0 bases from V and 8 bases from J, with 8 bases between. The CDR3 length is 13 residues. Per germline, CDR1 KGHSH and CDR2 LQKENI. The CDR3 loop is CASSPPPSHEQFF. Written as DNA, the CDR3 is TGTGCCAGCTCACCACCTCCAAGCCATGAGCAGTTCTTC.

The genes are TRBV24-1 and TRBJ2-1, with D uncertain. This CDR3 region has 13 residues. Trimming left V 5 bases short and J 0 bases short, with 4 bases between. Germline V CDR1 and CDR2: KGHDR, SFDVKD. The CDR3, as DNA: TGTGCCACCAGTGCTAGCTCCTACAATGAGCAGTTCTTC. It yields the protein CATSASSYNEQFF.

The V and J genes are TRBV3-1 and TRBJ2-7; tentatively, D is TRBD1 (5 bases). The CDR3 spans 18 residues. Germline V gives CDR1 LGHDT, CDR2 YNNKEL (reference sequence). Trimming left V 0 bases short and J 0 bases short, with 18 bases between. The DNA of the CDR3 is TGTGCCAGCAGCCAAGATCCATGGCAGGACAAAAGCTCCTACGAGCAGTACTTC. Translating it yields CASSQDPWQDKSSYEQYF.

This clonotype was observed at least ten times. CDR3 residues: CSVGVAGGYDEQYF. CDR3 in DNA: TGCAGCGTTGGAGTAGCGGGAGGATATGACGAGCAGTACTTC. This chain links TRBV29-1 with TRBJ2-7; 10 nucleotides match TRBD2. The CDR3 consists of 14 residues. With V trimmed by 4 bases and J by 5 bases, 8 bases remained unmatched. Per the germline V gene, CDR1 is SQVTM and CDR2 is ANQGSEA.

Written as DNA, the CDR3 is TGTGCCAGCAGTTACTCGGCGGCCAACCTCCAGCCCCAGCATTTT. Translated, it gives CASSYSAANLQPQHF. This chain joins TRBV6-6 and TRBJ1-5; D is unclear. Germline CDR1 reads MNHNY; CDR2 reads SVGAGI (reference sequence). This CDR3 spans 15 amino acids. V lost 0 bases and J 7 bases, leaving 13 bases between the germline ends.

There are many counts of this clonotype. This rearrangement joins TRBV13 to TRBJ1-2; weak D call: TRBD1 (6 bases). Between the trimmed V and J ends, which lost 5 bases and 0 bases, there was a span of 16 bases. Per germline, CDR1 PRHDT and CDR2 FYEKMQ (reference sequence). This CDR3 has 16 amino acids. This CDR3 is CASSIYYRASNYGYTF. The CDR3 nucleotides are TGTGCCAGCAGCATCTATTACAGGGCGTCTAACTATGGCTACACCTTC.